This TCR beta chain was sequenced for a study of Ad26.COV2.S vaccination and SARS-CoV-2 variants. Treatment reported: around 19 received Ad26.COV2.S at low or high dose, single or two shots; about 5 received placebo; per-sample allocation not given. Sample collection was performed on day 63 after the first vaccine or placebo injection. Produced via immunoSEQ multiplex PCR; TCRdb's table is partial and in-frame only. The data contain about 480,000 clones, around 90% of them singletons. This specimen consisted of peripheral blood, obtained in a trial of Ad26.COV2.S vaccine versus placebo. This sequence was found in a person between 18 and 60 years old who received the Ad26.COV2.S COVID-19 vaccine or a placebo.

In DNA form, the CDR3 reads TGTGCCAGCAGCTTCAACTTAGCGGGAGCCAACACCGGGGAGCTGTTTTTT. Protein product: CASSFNLAGANTGELFF. V usage is TRBV5-4 and J usage is TRBJ2-2, with TRBD2 matching 9 bases. The CDR3 covers 17 residues. The V gene's germline CDR1 is SGHNT and CDR2 YYREEE (reference sequence). The V and J ends lost 2 bases and 2 bases, in that order; junction bases with no gene match: 7.